This T cell receptor beta chain was documented in a study of response to subunit inactivated influenza vaccine (dated by TCRdb to between 2018 and 2020). Concerning the study at large: Deep quantitative profiling of the T cell receptor repertoire was used in the study to follow responses to a trivalent subunit inactivated influenza vaccine.

The library was built by means of RT-PCR. Sequencing relied on an Illumina HiSeq 2500. The raw public reads went through TCRdb reprocessing: fastp at Q25, MiXCR clone calling, in-frame beta chains kept. CDR3 protein duplicates are merged, each entry listing the most common genes and DNA. The sample yields approximately 200,000 distinct CDR3 sequences; approximately 15% were counted once. The ten largest clones represent about 28% of the sample. Between the V and J ends, shortened by 0 bases and 6 bases respectively, the junction contains 13 bases. From its cysteine to its phenylalanine, the CDR3 spans 15 amino acids. Of the read, only the CDR3 DNA is kept; its 45 bases are in frame from base 1. CDR1 and CDR2 were assigned from the germline V gene as LGHNA and YNFKEQ. Regarding this clonotype: This receptor's antigen is unknown. No much larger clone exists at a distance of one base, and base qualities are not known.

General study outcomes and caveats: The authors suggested that each seasonal influenza vaccination may recruit only a limited number of new T cells.

This clonotype originated in a man aged 50 or older who received an inactivated influenza vaccine. Donor details come from another sample of the same person, matched by shared clones. The material sequenced was CD8+ T cells sorted from PBMCs, taken 4 to 6 days after vaccination. The rearrangement joined TRBV4-2 to TRBJ2-3, with the D gene uncertain. Read as DNA, the sequence is TGTGCCAGCAGCCAAGATCTTGGGTATCGGGATACGCAGTATTTT. It translates as CASSQDLGYRDTQYF.